The next 16 T cell receptor beta chains were all read from a single sample in a study of T-cell memory formation after mild COVID-19. One entry per CDR3 protein results from TCRdb running MiXCR on the 5' RACE reads. This table holds a few hundred thousand distinct CDR3 sequences, approximately 15% found once. Sequenced: PBMCs or a T cell subset sorted from them (not recorded which). These receptor sequences come from a man aged 18 to 35 who had mild COVID-19 (a few samples of this study predate the infection). Cell type and time point are not known.

This clonotype occurred a few times. The chain's CDR3 is CASSPTGPSTDTQYF. CDR3 nucleotides: TGCGCCAGCAGCCCGACAGGGCCTAGCACAGATACGCAGTATTTT. The rearrangement uses TRBV5-1 and TRBJ2-3; 7 positions agree with TRBD1. The V and J ends lost 4 bases and 0 bases, in that order; junction bases with no gene match: 5. The CDR3 is made up of 15 amino acids. Germline V gene lookup returns CDR1 SGHRS and CDR2 YFSETQ.

A note on this clonotype: This may come from a read error, since a much larger clone is one base off. This chain joins TRBV7-6 and TRBJ2-5; the D is unclear. With 1 base removed from V and 7 bases from J, the gap between germline ends came to 7 bases. The CDR3 is made up of 12 amino acids. CDR1 and CDR2 (germline): SGHVS, FNYEAQ. This CDR3 reads CASSLVSATQYF. The CDR3 DNA sequence: TGTGCCAGCAGCTTAGTATCGGCGACCCAGTACTTC.

This chain connects TRBV7-2 to TRBJ2-7; no clear D gene. CDR1 is SGHTA and CDR2 is FQGNSA in the germline V gene. The CDR3 spans 13 residues. The V end lost 6 bases, the J end lost 2 bases, and 11 bases lay between the germline ends. The CDR3 bases are TGTGCCAGCAGGCAGGCCGGCGCCTACGAGCAGTACTTC. Translating it yields CASRQAGAYEQYF.

This clonotype was seen more than once but under ten times. V usage is TRBV2 and J usage is TRBJ2-7; D perhaps matches TRBD1 (5 bases). The CDR3 contains 12 residues. In germline, CDR1 is SNHLY, CDR2 FYNNEI. This CDR3 reads CASSESGRGLDV. Here the CDR3 DNA reads TGTGCCAGCAGTGAGTCTGGTAGGGGCCTGGACGTC.

The CDR3 DNA is TGTGCCAGCAGTTACGACGGAAACACCATATATTTT. Translation: CASSYDGNTIYF. This chain uses TRBV6-2 or TRBV6-3 with TRBJ1-3; no clear D gene. Per germline, CDR1 MNHEY and CDR2 SVGEGT. CDR3 length: 12 amino acids. V lost 2 bases to trimming and J lost 4 bases, with 3 bases between them.

J is TRBJ1-6 and V is TRBV7-2, with D possibly matching TRBD1 (6 bases). Germline V gene lookup returns CDR1 SGHTA and CDR2 FQGNSA. The CDR3 is made up of 17 amino acids. With 3 bases removed from V and 3 bases from J, the gap between germline ends came to 15 bases. The CDR3 region is CASSFPRGGGYNSPLHF. For the CDR3, the DNA is TGTGCCAGCAGCTTTCCCAGGGGCGGGGGCTATAATTCACCCCTCCACTTT.

This chain joins TRBV6-6 and TRBJ2-3; D remains unclear. The CDR3 length is 13 residues. Between the trimmed V and J ends, which lost 4 bases and 7 bases, there was a span of 12 bases. From germline, CDR1 is MNHNY and CDR2 SVGAGI (reference sequence). CDR3 nucleotide sequence: TGTGCCAGCAGTTTCCTGGACCCCAATACGCAGTATTTT. Translation: CASSFLDPNTQYF.

The chain recombines TRBV18 with TRBJ2-7; 8 bases agree with TRBD1. The ends lost 2 bases at V and 3 bases at J; junction bases unmatched: 3. There are 14 residues in the CDR3. Germline CDR1 is KGHSH and CDR2 is LQKENI. The CDR3 sequence: CASSPSGTGYEQYV. DNA of the CDR3: TGTGCCAGCTCACCATCCGGGACAGGCTACGAGCAGTACGTC.

V usage is TRBV15 and J usage is TRBJ1-5; perhaps TRBD1 as D (5 bases). Trimming cost V 11 bases and J 7 bases, with 18 bases left between them. This CDR3 is built from 13 residues. Germline CDR1 reads LNHNV; CDR2 reads YYDKDF (reference sequence). CDR3 sequence (DNA): TGTGCCCCCGGGAAAGGGGTGTTACAGCCCCAGCATTTT. This sequence encodes CAPGKGVLQPQHF.

The V call is TRBV20-1, the J call TRBJ2-5; possible D gene TRBD1, 6 bases. The CDR3 spans 14 residues. Germline CDR1 reads DFQATT; CDR2 reads SNEGSKA (reference sequence). With 0 bases removed from V and 0 bases from J, the gap between germline ends came to 8 bases. In DNA form, the CDR3 reads TGCAGTGCTAGAGACGGACAGTACCAAGAGACCCAGTACTTC. Protein sequence: CSARDGQYQETQYF.

The chain is built from TRBV18 and TRBJ1-1; unclear D gene. CDR3 length: 15 amino acids. Trimming took 4 bases from V and 3 from J, leaving 15 bases between them. Germline V CDR1 and CDR2: KGHSH, LQKENI. In nucleotides, the CDR3 is TGTGCCAGCTCACACGAGGGAGGAGGTGACACTGAAGCTTTCTTT. Amino acid sequence: CASSHEGGGDTEAFF.

In this sample, this clonotype turned up a few times. A read error may be the cause here, since a much bigger clone is one base away. The rearrangement joins TRBV7-9 to TRBJ2-3; TRBD1 agrees at 7 bases. CDR3 size: 13 residues. Trimming cost V 5 bases and J 4 bases; bases outside gene matches: 3. The germline V gene has CDR1 SEHNR and CDR2 FQNEAQ (reference sequence). The CDR3 loop reads CASSNRGADTQYF. The DNA for the CDR3 is TGTGCCAGCAGCAACAGGGGCGCAGATACGCAGTATTTT.

Only a few counts were recorded for this clonotype. V is TRBV4-3 and J is TRBJ1-1, with D hard to call. V gave up 1 base and J gave up 9 bases, with 12 bases separating them. The CDR3 spans 13 residues. CDR1 and CDR2 (germline): LGHNA, YSLEER. The CDR3 loop reads CASSQARALQAFF. The CDR3 region has the DNA TGCGCCAGCAGCCAAGCCCGGGCACTCCAAGCTTTCTTT.

This clonotype was seen only a few times. The rearrangement joins TRBV11-2 to TRBJ1-1; D possibly corresponds to TRBD1 (5 bases). The CDR3 totals 13 residues. The germline gives CDR1 SGHAT, CDR2 FQNNGV. The V and J ends lost 5 bases and 5 bases respectively, with 12 bases between them. CDR3 amino acids: CASSRGLGTEAFF. The CDR3 coding sequence is TGTGCCAGCAGCCGGGGCTTGGGTACTGAAGCTTTCTTT.

This clonotype was observed a few times. The rearrangement uses TRBV7-2 and TRBJ2-4; 9 positions agree with TRBD1. This CDR3 contains 17 residues. The V segment lost 5 bases and the J segment 4 bases; nucleotides outside the gene matches: 12. Germline CDR1 is SGHTA and CDR2 is FQGNSA. For the CDR3, the DNA is TGTGCCAGCAGCCTAAGGGGTCCCGGGACAGGGAAAAACATTCAGTACTTC. Amino acids: CASSLRGPGTGKNIQYF.

This clonotype was observed a few times. The rearrangement joins TRBV6-1 to TRBJ2-3, with TRBD2 identical over 7 bases. The CDR3 is made up of 14 amino acids. V lost 4 bases and J lost 3; bases outside the gene matches: 4. Germline CDR1 MNHNS, CDR2 SASEGT. The chain's CDR3 is CASSVLGGTDTQYF. CDR3 DNA: TGTGCCAGCAGTGTTCTGGGGGGGACAGATACGCAGTATTTT.